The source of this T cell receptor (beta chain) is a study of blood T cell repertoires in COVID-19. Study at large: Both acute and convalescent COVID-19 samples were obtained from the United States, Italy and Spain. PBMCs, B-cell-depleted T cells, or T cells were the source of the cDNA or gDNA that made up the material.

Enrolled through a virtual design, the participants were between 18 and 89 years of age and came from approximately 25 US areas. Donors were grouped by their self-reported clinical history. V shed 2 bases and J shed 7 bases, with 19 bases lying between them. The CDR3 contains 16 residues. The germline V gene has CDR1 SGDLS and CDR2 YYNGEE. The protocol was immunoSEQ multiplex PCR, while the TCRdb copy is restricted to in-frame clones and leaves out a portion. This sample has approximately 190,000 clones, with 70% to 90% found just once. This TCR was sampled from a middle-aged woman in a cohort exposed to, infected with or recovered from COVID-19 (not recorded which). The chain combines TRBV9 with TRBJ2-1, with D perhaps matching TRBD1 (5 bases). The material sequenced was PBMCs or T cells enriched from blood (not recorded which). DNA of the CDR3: TGTGCCAGCAGCGTCCAGGGCGCGTCCCGCCCGAATGAGCAGTTCTTC. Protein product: CASSVQGASRPNEQFF.